Shown below are 6 T cell receptor beta chains from a single sample sequenced in a study of OX40 agonist ivuxolimab in advanced cancers. Assay used: immunoSEQ multiplex PCR; TCRdb lists only in-frame clones, some missing. The sample records roughly 30,000 clones, 84% being singletons. Sequencing was performed on CD4+ or CD8+ T cells sorted from blood, taken in a trial of the OX40 agonist ivuxolimab. These receptors were obtained from an adult with an advanced solid tumor such as melanoma, head and neck, liver or kidney cancer.

This rearrangement joins TRBV19 to TRBJ1-5, with a tentative D call TRBD1 (5 bases). This CDR3 is built from 12 residues. The ends were cut back, 11 bases at V and 4 bases at J, with 12 bases in the middle. The germline CDR1 and CDR2 sequences are LNHDA and SQIVND (reference sequence). CDR3 bases: TGTGCCGGGGGTGGGGGGAATCAGCCCCAGCATTTT. Its protein is CAGGGGNQPQHF.

By its share, this clone is medium-sized. The chain has TRBV14 and TRBJ1-3; D gene ambiguous. Germline values: CDR1 SGHDN, CDR2 FVKESK. V was pared by 2 bases and J by 8 bases, with 4 bases between. The CDR3 has 11 residues. The CDR3 spells CASSQTDTIYF. For the CDR3, the DNA is TGTGCCAGCAGCCAAACTGACACCATATATTTT.

The chain uses TRBV9 and TRBJ2-7; a weak D match, TRBD2 (6 bases). In germline, CDR1 is SGDLS, CDR2 YYNGEE. The length of the CDR3 is 14 residues. Trimming took 0 bases from V and 2 from J, leaving 9 bases between them. CDR3 nucleotides: TGTGCCAGCAGCGTAGGGGGGGTGACCTACGAGCAGTACTTC. It codes for CASSVGGVTYEQYF.

To note about this clone: A much more abundant neighbour one base away suggests this may be a read error. Other DNA sequences in the sample encode the same CDR3. The chain is built from TRBV7-9 and TRBJ1-2, with a possible D match to TRBD1 (5 bases). The CDR3 has 16 amino acids. Trimming left V 5 bases short and J 8 bases short, with 24 bases between. Germline V gives CDR1 SEHNR, CDR2 FQNEAQ (reference sequence). CDR3 bases: TGTGCCAGCAGCAGCGCATTGGGGGACCGGGATGAGGGCTACACCTTC. This translates into CASSSALGDRDEGYTF.

The chain is built from TRBV19 and TRBJ2-1; D is unresolved. Germline-derived CDR1 and CDR2 are LNHDA and SQIVND (reference sequence). This CDR3 has 13 amino acids. V lost 5 bases and J 3 bases, leaving 8 bases between the germline ends. The CDR3 sequence: CASSRAVYNEQFF. CDR3 DNA: TGTGCCAGTAGTCGAGCCGTCTACAATGAGCAGTTCTTC.

This chain links TRBV5-5 with TRBJ1-5; D unclear. Per the germline V gene, CDR1 is SGHKS and CDR2 is YYEKEE (reference sequence). V gave up 2 bases and J gave up 4 bases, with 10 bases separating them. CDR3 size: 14 residues. The DNA for the CDR3 is TGTGCCAGCAGCTTCTTTCTGTCAAATCAGCCCCAGCATTTT. Translated: CASSFFLSNQPQHF. Using reference TRBV5-5 and TRBJ1-5 for the parts outside the CDR3, the full variable domain is DAGVTQSPTHLIKTRGQQVTLRCSPISGHKSVSWYQQVLGQGPQFIFQYYEKEERGRGNFPDRFSARQFPNYSSELNVNALLLGDSALYLCASSFFLSNQPQHFGDGTRLSIL.